Listed below are T cell receptor beta chains from one sample, sequenced in a study of regulatory T cells in long-lasting Graves disease. TCRdb reprocessed the multiplex PCR reads with MiXCR, giving one entry per CDR3 protein. The sample has about 430,000 distinct CDR3 sequences; approximately 22% are singletons. The sample in question was peripheral blood mononuclear cells (PBMCs), obtained when the disease was refractory, from a patient treated with antithyroid drugs. These receptors were collected from a female donor with Graves disease. Both conserved end residues are part of each CDR3. D genes are given only for firm matches. Clone size is not always given. Where it is, it says once, few, many or a class for expanded clones.

>TRBV28|NA|NA|TRBJ2-6
CASSFSRSGANVLTF
TGTGCCAGCAGTTTCTCTAGATCTGGGGCCAACGTCCTGACTTTC
>TRBV2|TRBD2|many|TRBJ2-3
CASSPLAGGPSYTQYF
TGTGCCAGCAGTCCACTTGCGGGAGGGCCTTCATATACGCAGTATTTT
>TRBV5-6|NA|few|TRBJ2-5
CASSFVESRQETQYF
TGTGCCAGCAGCTTCGTAGAGTCTCGCCAAGAGACCCAGTACTTC
>TRBV5-4|TRBD1|many|TRBJ1-1
CASSPTGGVTEAFF
TGTGCCAGCAGCCCAACAGGGGGCGTCACTGAAGCTTTCTTT
>TRBV5-6|NA|NA|TRBJ1-1
CASSLGGSAEAFF
TGTGCCAGCAGCTTGGGAGGGTCCGCTGAAGCTTTCTTT
>TRBV5-5|NA|few|TRBJ2-3
CASSSEADTQYF
TGTGCCAGCAGCTCCGAGGCCGATACGCAGTATTTT
>TRBV28|TRBD2|many|TRBJ2-7
CASITGTSGYEQYF
TGTGCCAGCATTACCGGGACTAGCGGATACGAGCAGTACTTC
>TRBV2|NA|few|TRBJ2-7
CASSVSDTYEQYF
TGTGCCAGCAGTGTCTCAGATACCTACGAGCAGTACTTC
>TRBV28|TRBD1|many|TRBJ1-6
CASSTPDRAGWLHNSPLHF
TGTGCCAGCAGTACCCCGGACAGGGCTGGATGGTTACATAATTCACCCCTCCACTTT
>TRBV12-3/TRBV12-4|NA|many|TRBJ2-7
CARQGVRELTRLTYEQYF
TGTGCCAGACAGGGAGTTAGAGAGCTTACGAGACTTACCTACGAGCAGTACTTC
>TRBV28|NA|many|TRBJ1-2
CAIQGFVSYGYTF
TGTGCCATCCAGGGGTTCGTGAGCTATGGCTACACCTTC
>TRBV5-6|TRBD2|few|TRBJ2-5
CASSPPGGRAQETQYF
TGTGCCAGCAGCCCCCCCGGAGGGAGGGCCCAAGAGACCCAGTACTTC
>TRBV19|NA|NA|TRBJ1-5
CASSPGTPRGNQPQHF
TGTGCCAGTAGCCCCGGGACACCTCGGGGCAATCAGCCCCAGCATTTT
>TRBV7-6|NA|NA|TRBJ1-3
CASSTSKGNTIYF
TGTGCCAGCAGCACCTCGAAAGGAAACACCATATATTTT
>TRBV5-1|NA|few|TRBJ1-2
CASSLGGSLTF
TGCGCCAGCAGCCTCGGAGGCTCCTTAACCTTC
>TRBV2|TRBD2|many|TRBJ2-7
CASSGPLAGGPQGSSYEQYF
TGTGCCAGCAGTGGCCCACTAGCGGGAGGGCCTCAGGGAAGCTCCTACGAGCAGTACTTC
>TRBV20-1|TRBD2|few|TRBJ2-7
CSGTRAGVNEQYF
TGCAGTGGGACGAGAGCGGGAGTGAACGAGCAGTACTTC
>TRBV12-3/TRBV12-4|TRBD2|many|TRBJ2-4
CASSHGLAGGADNIQYF
TGTGCCAGCAGTCACGGACTAGCGGGAGGAGCCGATAACATTCAGTACTTC
>TRBV15|NA|NA|TRBJ2-7
CATSRERTDYEQYF
TGTGCCACCAGCAGAGAAAGAACAGATTACGAGCAGTACTTC
>TRBV7-9|TRBD2|NA|TRBJ2-7
CASSPTSGTGKNEQYF
TGTGCCAGCAGCCCTACTAGCGGTACCGGGAAAAACGAGCAGTACTTC
>TRBV30|NA|few|TRBJ2-7
CAWSSGLDIGQYF
TGTGCCTGGAGTAGCGGGTTAGACATTGGGCAGTACTTC
>TRBV25-1|TRBD1|NA|TRBJ2-1
CASSERDRGYNEQFF
TGTGCCAGCAGTGAGAGGGACAGGGGCTACAATGAGCAGTTCTTC
>TRBV12-3/TRBV12-4|TRBD1|many|TRBJ1-5
CASSSGQGVESLSQPQHF
TGTGCCAGCAGCTCCGGACAGGGGGTAGAGTCCCTAAGTCAGCCCCAGCATTTT
>TRBV15|TRBD2|NA|TRBJ2-7
CATSRGLAGAYEQYF
TGTGCCACCAGCAGGGGACTAGCGGGAGCCTACGAGCAGTACTTC
>TRBV11-2|NA|NA|TRBJ2-7
CASSTTRGRGYEQYF
TGTGCCAGCAGCACGACCAGGGGTCGGGGCTACGAGCAGTACTTC
>TRBV19|NA|NA|TRBJ2-7
CASSTGHLTYEQYF
TGTGCCAGTAGTACAGGACACCTAACCTACGAGCAGTACTTC
>TRBV3-1|NA|few|TRBJ1-2
CASSQGRAPVGGYTF
TGTGCCAGCAGCCAAGGTCGCGCCCCCGTGGGGGGCTACACCTTC
>TRBV28|TRBD1|many|TRBJ1-5
CASSFGDRGDQPQHF
TGTGCCAGCAGTTTTGGGGACAGGGGCGATCAGCCCCAGCATTTT
>TRBV6-1|NA|NA|TRBJ1-5
CASSPPPQQGPQHF
TGTGCCAGCAGCCCCCCCCCGCAGCAAGGGCCCCAGCATTTT
>TRBV3-1|NA|many|TRBJ2-4
CASSQDDSIQYF
TGTGCCAGCAGCCAAGACGATAGCATTCAGTACTTC
>TRBV5-1|NA|many|TRBJ2-7
CASSLGPAYEQYF
TGCGCCAGCAGCTTGGGGCCAGCCTACGAGCAGTACTTC
>TRBV28|TRBD1|many|TRBJ1-1
CASSRRQGLDAFF
TGTGCCAGCAGCCGTCGACAGGGGCTTGATGCTTTCTTT
>TRBV9|TRBD2|NA|TRBJ2-7
CASSAASGSDYEQYF
TGTGCCAGCAGCGCCGCTAGCGGGAGTGATTACGAGCAGTACTTC
>TRBV7-9|TRBD1|NA|TRBJ1-1
CASSDRDSLTEAFF
TGTGCCAGCAGCGACCGGGACAGTCTCACTGAAGCTTTCTTT
>TRBV6-1|NA|many|TRBJ2-7
CASSEYRATSSYEQYF
TGTGCCAGCAGTGAGTATAGGGCCACGAGCTCCTACGAGCAGTACTTC
>TRBV19|TRBD1|NA|TRBJ2-1
CASSIGQGARNEQFF
TGTGCCAGTAGTATTGGACAGGGGGCTAGGAATGAGCAGTTCTTC
>TRBV6-1|NA|NA|TRBJ2-3
CASSSGGPLTDTQYF
TGTGCCAGCAGCTCCGGAGGGCCACTCACAGATACGCAGTATTTT